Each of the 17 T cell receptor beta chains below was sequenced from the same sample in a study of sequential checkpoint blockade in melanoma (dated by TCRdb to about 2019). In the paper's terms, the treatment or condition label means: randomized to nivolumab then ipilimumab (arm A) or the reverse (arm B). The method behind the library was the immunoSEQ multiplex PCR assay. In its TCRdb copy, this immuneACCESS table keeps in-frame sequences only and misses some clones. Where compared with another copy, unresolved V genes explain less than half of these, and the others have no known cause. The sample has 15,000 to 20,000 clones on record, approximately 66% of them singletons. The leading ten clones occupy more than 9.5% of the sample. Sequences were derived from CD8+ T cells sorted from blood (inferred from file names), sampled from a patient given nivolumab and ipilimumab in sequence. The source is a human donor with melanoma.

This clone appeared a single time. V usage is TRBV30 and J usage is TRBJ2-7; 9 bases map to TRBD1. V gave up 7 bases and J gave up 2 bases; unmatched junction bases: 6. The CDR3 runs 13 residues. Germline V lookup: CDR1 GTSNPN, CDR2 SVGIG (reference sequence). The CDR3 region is CASSGTGTYEQYF. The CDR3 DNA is TGTGCCTCATCCGGGACAGGGACCTACGAGCAGTACTTC.

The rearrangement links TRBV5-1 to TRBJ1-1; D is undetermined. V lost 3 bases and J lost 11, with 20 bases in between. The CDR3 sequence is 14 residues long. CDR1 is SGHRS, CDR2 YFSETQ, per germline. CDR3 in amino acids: CASSYQTGGSEAFF. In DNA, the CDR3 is TGCGCCAGCAGCTACCAGACGGGAGGGTCGGAGGCTTTCTTT.

CDR3 in DNA: TGTGCCAGCAGTTACCAGGGACAGGGACCAGATACGCAGTATTTT. Translating gives CASSYQGQGPDTQYF. The rearrangement uses TRBV6-5 and TRBJ2-3, with 9 bases aligning to TRBD1. Germline V gene lookup returns CDR1 MNHEY and CDR2 SVGAGI. The CDR3 is 15 amino acids. V lost 2 bases, J lost 4 bases, and 4 bases stayed unmatched.

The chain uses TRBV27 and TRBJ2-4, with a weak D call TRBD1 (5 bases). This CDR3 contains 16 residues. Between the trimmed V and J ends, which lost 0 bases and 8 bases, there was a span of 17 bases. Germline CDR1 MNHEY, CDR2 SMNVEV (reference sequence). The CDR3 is CASSLSGQLLGHIQYF. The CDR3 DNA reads TGTGCCAGCAGTTTATCCGGACAACTTTTGGGGCACATTCAGTACTTC.

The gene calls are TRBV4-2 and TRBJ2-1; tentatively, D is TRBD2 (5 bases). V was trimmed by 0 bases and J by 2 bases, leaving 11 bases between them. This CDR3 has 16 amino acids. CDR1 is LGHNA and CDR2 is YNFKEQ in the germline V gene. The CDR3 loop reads CASSQEAQRPYNEQFF. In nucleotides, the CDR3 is TGTGCCAGCAGCCAAGAGGCCCAGCGGCCCTACAATGAGCAGTTCTTC.

In DNA form, the CDR3 reads TGTGCCACCAGCACGGAGGAGGGAGGTCTCTATGGCTACACCTTC. It specifies CATSTEEGGLYGYTF. The V and J genes are TRBV15 and TRBJ1-2; D gene uncertain. V lost 4 bases and J lost 4, with 16 bases in between. Germline loops: CDR1 LNHNV, CDR2 YYDKDF (reference sequence). The CDR3 covers 15 residues.

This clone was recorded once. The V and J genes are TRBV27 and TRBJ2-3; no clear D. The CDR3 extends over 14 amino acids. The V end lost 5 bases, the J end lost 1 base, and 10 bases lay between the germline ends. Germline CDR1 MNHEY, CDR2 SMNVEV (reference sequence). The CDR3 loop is CASSPLAGTDTQYF. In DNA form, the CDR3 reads TGTGCCAGCAGTCCCCTGGCGGGCACAGATACGCAGTATTTT.

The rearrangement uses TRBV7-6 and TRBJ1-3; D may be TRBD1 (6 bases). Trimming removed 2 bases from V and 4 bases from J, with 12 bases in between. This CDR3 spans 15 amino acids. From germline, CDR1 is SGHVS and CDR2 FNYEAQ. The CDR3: CASSLNRVEGNTIYF. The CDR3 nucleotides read TGTGCCAGCAGCTTAAACAGGGTGGAAGGAAACACCATATATTTT. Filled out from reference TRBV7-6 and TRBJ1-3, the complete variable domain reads GAGVSQSPRYKVTKRGQDVALRCDPISGHVSLYWYRQALGQGPEFLTYFNYEAQQDKSGLPNDRFSAERPEGSISTLTIQRTEQRDSAMYRCASSLNRVEGNTIYFGEGSWLTVV.

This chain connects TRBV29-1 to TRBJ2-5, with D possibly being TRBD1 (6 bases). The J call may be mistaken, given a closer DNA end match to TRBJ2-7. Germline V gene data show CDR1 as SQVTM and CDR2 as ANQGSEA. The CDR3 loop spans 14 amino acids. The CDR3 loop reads CSVEDGQYNCEQYF. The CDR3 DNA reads TGCAGCGTTGAAGATGGACAGTATAACTGCGAGCAGTACTTC.

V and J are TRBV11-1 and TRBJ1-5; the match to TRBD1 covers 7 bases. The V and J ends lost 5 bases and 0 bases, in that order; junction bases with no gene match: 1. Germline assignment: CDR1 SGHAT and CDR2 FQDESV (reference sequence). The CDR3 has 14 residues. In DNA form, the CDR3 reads TGTGCCAGCAGCCCAGGGGGTAGCAATCAGCCCCAGCATTTT. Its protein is CASSPGGSNQPQHF.

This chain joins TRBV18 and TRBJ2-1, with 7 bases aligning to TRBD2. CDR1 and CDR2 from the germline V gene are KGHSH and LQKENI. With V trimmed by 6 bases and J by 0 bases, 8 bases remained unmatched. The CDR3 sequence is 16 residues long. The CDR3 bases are TGTGCCAGCTCTATCTCTAGCGGCTACTCCTACAATGAGCAGTTCTTC. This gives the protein CASSISSGYSYNEQFF.

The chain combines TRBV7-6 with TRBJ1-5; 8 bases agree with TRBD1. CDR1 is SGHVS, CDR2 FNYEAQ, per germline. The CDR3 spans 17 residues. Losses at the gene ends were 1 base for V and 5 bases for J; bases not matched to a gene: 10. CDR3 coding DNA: TGTGCCAGCAGCTTAGGGTACGGGACAGGCGGATATCAGCCCCAGCATTTT. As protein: CASSLGYGTGGYQPQHF.

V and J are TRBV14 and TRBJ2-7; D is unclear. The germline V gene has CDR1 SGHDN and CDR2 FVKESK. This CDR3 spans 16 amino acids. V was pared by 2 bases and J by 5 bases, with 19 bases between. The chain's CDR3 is CASSQLIGLGWDEQYF. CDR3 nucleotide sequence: TGTGCCAGCAGCCAATTAATCGGTCTAGGTTGGGACGAGCAGTACTTC.

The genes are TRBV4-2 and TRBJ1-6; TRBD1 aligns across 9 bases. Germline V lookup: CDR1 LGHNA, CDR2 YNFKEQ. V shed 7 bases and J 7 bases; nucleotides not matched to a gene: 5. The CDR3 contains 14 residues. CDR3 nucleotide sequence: TGTGCCAGCATAGGACAGGGGAGAAATTCACCCCTCCACTTT. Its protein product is CASIGQGRNSPLHF.

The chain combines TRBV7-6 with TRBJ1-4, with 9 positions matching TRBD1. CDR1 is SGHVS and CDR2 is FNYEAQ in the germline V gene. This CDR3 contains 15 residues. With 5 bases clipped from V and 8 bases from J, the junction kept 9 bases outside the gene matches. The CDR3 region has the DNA TGTGCCAGCAGCCCAGGGACAGGGAGAGACGAAAAACTGTTTTTT. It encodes CASSPGTGRDEKLFF. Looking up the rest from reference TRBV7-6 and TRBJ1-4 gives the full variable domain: GAGVSQSPRYKVTKRGQDVALRCDPISGHVSLYWYRQALGQGPEFLTYFNYEAQQDKSGLPNDRFSAERPEGSISTLTIQRTEQRDSAMYRCASSPGTGRDEKLFFGSGTQLSVL.

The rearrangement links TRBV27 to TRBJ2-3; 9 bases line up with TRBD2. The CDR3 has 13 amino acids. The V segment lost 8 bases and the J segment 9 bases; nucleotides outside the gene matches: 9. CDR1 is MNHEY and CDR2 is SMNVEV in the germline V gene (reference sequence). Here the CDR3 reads CASVGLAGTTQYF. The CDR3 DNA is TGTGCCAGCGTTGGTCTAGCGGGGACGACGCAGTATTTT.

The chain's CDR3 is CASTSRQGEAFF. The CDR3 nucleotides are TGTGCCAGCACCTCACGACAGGGAGAAGCTTTCTTT. V is TRBV13 and J is TRBJ1-1; TRBD1 agrees at 7 bases. Germline V lookup: CDR1 PRHDT, CDR2 FYEKMQ (reference sequence). The CDR3 extends over 12 amino acids. Trimming cost V 7 bases and J 8 bases; bases outside gene matches: 7.